Sequencing of this TCR beta chain was carried out in a study of T cell responses to AZD1222 COVID-19 vaccine. Overall study: Pooling covered second doses at about 4 or about 12 weeks. Whole-study findings and limits: Of the AZD1222 recipients, only six or seven were seropositive at baseline. Among spike-specific TCRs, nearly half reportedly target unmutated variant regions.

CDR3 size: 15 residues. Germline lookup yields CDR1 SGHNT and CDR2 YYREEE (reference sequence). Trimming removed 2 bases from V and 2 bases from J, with 8 bases in between. About this clone: Its antigen remains unidentified.

Sequencing was performed with immunoSEQ multiplex PCR; in TCRdb, only in-frame clones are kept and a portion is missing. In the table there are under 200,000 clones, around 93% of which are singletons. The chain combines TRBV5-4 with TRBJ1-6; no clear D gene. Sequenced here: peripheral blood, sampled on day 0 of AZD1222 vaccination. This clonotype originated in an adult in good health. The DNA of the CDR3 is TGTGCCAGCAGCTTCGGGATCACCTATAATTCACCCCTCCACTTT. It translates to CASSFGITYNSPLHF.